A single sample is the source of the 29 T cell receptor beta chains below, sequenced in a study of T cells in Graves' hyperthyroidism and ophthalmopathy. Amplification of TCR beta CDR3 regions was performed using RNA transcripts as template. The HTBI set primed first-round TCR CDR3 RT-PCR. TCRdb used MiXCR to reprocess the multiplex PCR reads, holding one entry per CDR3 protein. Altogether some 200,000 distinct CDR3 sequences are present, roughly 15% being singletons, with the ten largest covering approximately 50%. The source material was blood. Receptors were obtained from a man aged 45-60 years with Graves' hyperthyroidism.

This clonotype was recorded at least ten times. The CDR3 DNA is TGTGCCAGCAGCTACGACAGGGGAAGGAAGACTGAAGCTTTCTTT. Protein sequence: CASSYDRGRKTEAFF. V gene TRBV7-2 combines with J gene TRBJ1-1; 8 bases align to TRBD1. Trimming at V came to 4 bases and at J to 5 bases, leaving 9 bases not matched to a gene. The CDR3 covers 15 residues. Germline V lookup: CDR1 SGHTA, CDR2 FQGNSA.

This clonotype has at least ten counts. V usage is TRBV6-1 and J usage is TRBJ2-7, with a tentative D call TRBD2 (5 bases). CDR3 length: 14 amino acids. CDR1 and CDR2 from the germline V gene are MNHNS and SASEGT. V lost 7 bases, J lost 0 bases, and 13 bases lay in between. CDR3 region: CASTVPGSSYEQYF. The DNA of the CDR3 is TGTGCCAGCACCGTCCCGGGGAGCTCCTACGAGCAGTACTTC.

This clonotype occurred many times. V gene TRBV7-8 combines with J gene TRBJ1-5; D is unclear. The ends were cut back, 1 base at V and 4 bases at J, with 11 bases in the middle. The V gene's germline CDR1 is SGHVS and CDR2 FQNEAQ. The CDR3 is 15 amino acids. CDR3 amino acids: CASSLGNRPNQPQHF. The DNA for the CDR3 is TGTGCCAGCAGCTTAGGGAATCGTCCGAATCAGCCCCAGCATTTT.

This clonotype showed up many times. The V call is TRBV28, the J call TRBJ2-1; D may match TRBD1 or TRBD2 (6 bases each). The CDR3 has 15 amino acids. Germline lookup yields CDR1 MDHEN and CDR2 SYDVKM. V lost 5 bases and J 7 bases, leaving 18 bases between the germline ends. The CDR3 spells CASSPMGQGRNEQFF. The CDR3 DNA is TGTGCCAGCAGTCCCATGGGGCAGGGGAGGAATGAGCAGTTCTTC.

To note about this clonotype: The CDR3 ends on some other residue instead of the conserved phenylalanine or tryptophan, so this is likely a read error. This chain links TRBV7-9 with TRBJ1-2; D is unresolved. V was pared by 5 bases and J by 3 bases, with 13 bases between. The V gene's germline CDR1 is SEHNR and CDR2 FQNEAQ (reference sequence). The CDR3 extends over 14 amino acids. CDR3 sequence (DNA): TGTGCCAGCAGCCCAGCACAGACCTACTATGGCTACACCGTC. This translates into CASSPAQTYYGYTV.

This clonotype was seen at least ten times. The chain recombines TRBV6-5 with TRBJ1-2; tentatively, D is TRBD1 (5 bases). Trimming took off 0 bases at V and 5 bases at J, with 13 bases between the two ends. CDR1 is MNHEY and CDR2 is SVGAGI in the germline V gene. The CDR3 has 15 residues. CDR3 coding DNA: TGTGCCAGCAGTTACTCCGGGGGGTCGGAGTATGGCTACACCTTC. Translating it yields CASSYSGGSEYGYTF.

This clonotype has a count of ten or more. V usage is TRBV12-3 or TRBV12-4 and J usage is TRBJ2-7; D not certain. The CDR3 spans 12 residues. Between the trimmed V and J ends, which lost 3 bases and 3 bases, there was a span of 6 bases. In nucleotides, the CDR3 is TGTGCCAGCAGTTTTACGAACTACGAGCAGTACTTC. Encoded protein: CASSFTNYEQYF.

This clonotype was detected many times. This chain links TRBV12-3 or TRBV12-4 with TRBJ1-2; no firm D call. This CDR3 has 13 amino acids. V lost 5 bases and J 8 bases, leaving 15 bases between the germline ends. The CDR3 loop is CASSPNSAWGYTF. The CDR3 region has the DNA TGTGCCAGCAGTCCAAACTCGGCGTGGGGCTACACCTTC.

The DNA for the CDR3 is TGTGCCAGCAGCCTACAGGGGAGAGAGGGCTACACCTTC. Encoded protein: CASSLQGREGYTF. The chain uses TRBV6-2 or TRBV6-3 and TRBJ1-2, with 7 bases that match TRBD1. CDR1 is MNHEY and CDR2 is SVGEGT in the germline V gene. The CDR3 consists of 13 residues. Trimming removed 6 bases from V and 8 bases from J; junction bases left unmatched: 9.

Comment on this clonotype: It is unclear where the CDR3 begins or ends on the DNA, so no DNA is shown, and the CDR3 is as TCRdb lists it. The gene calls are TRBV28 and TRBJ2-7; the table's D call TRBD2 went unverified against the DNA. CDR1 and CDR2 from the germline V gene are MDHEN and SYDVKM. The CDR3 has 15 amino acids, counting both end residues. CDR3 sequence reads: CASSLWASGSYEQCF.

This clonotype was seen repeatedly, ten times or more. The chain is built from TRBV2 and TRBJ2-1; no reliable D call. V shed 6 bases and J shed 2 bases, with 8 bases lying between them. The CDR3 loop spans 13 amino acids. Germline V gene sequence: CDR1 SNHLY, CDR2 FYNNEI. CDR3 protein: CASSGDTYNEQFF. As DNA, the CDR3 is TGTGCCAGCAGCGGTGATACCTACAATGAGCAGTTCTTC.

This chain joins TRBV7-9 and TRBJ1-2; D perhaps matches TRBD1 (5 bases). This CDR3 spans 15 amino acids. V was trimmed by 4 bases and J by 0 bases, leaving 12 bases between them. Per germline, CDR1 SEHNR and CDR2 FQNEAQ (reference sequence). CDR3 amino acids: CASSSSWGANYGYTF. The DNA of the CDR3 is TGTGCCAGCAGCTCCAGTTGGGGCGCTAACTATGGCTACACCTTC.

This clonotype was counted a few times. J is TRBJ2-1 and V is TRBV7-3; D is uncertain. The V end lost 4 bases, the J end lost 6 bases, and 10 bases lay between the germline ends. The CDR3 consists of 13 residues. The germline gives CDR1 SGHTA, CDR2 FQGTGA. The CDR3 DNA sequence: TGTGCCAGCAGCTCGACGATAGGCAATGAGCAGTTCTTC. Its translation: CASSSTIGNEQFF. The full variable domain, its missing parts supplied by reference TRBV7-3 and TRBJ2-1, is GAGVSQTPSNKVTEKGKYVELRCDPISGHTALYWYRQSLGQGPEFLIYFQGTGAADDSGLPNDRFFAVRPEGSVSTLKIQRTERGDSAVYLCASSSTIGNEQFFGPGTRLTVL.

The chain couples TRBV9 to TRBJ2-1, with D tentatively TRBD2 (7 bases). This CDR3 has 16 residues. Germline-derived CDR1 and CDR2 are SGDLS and YYNGEE. V dropped 0 bases and J dropped 7 bases, with 17 bases sitting between them. The CDR3 coding sequence is TGTGCCAGCAGCGTAGAGGGGGAGGGCCTTTTTAATGAGCAGTTCTTC. Amino acids: CASSVEGEGLFNEQFF.

This clonotype was seen at least ten times. This chain links TRBV11-2 with TRBJ2-3, with 7 positions matching TRBD2. The germline V gene encodes CDR1 SGHAT and CDR2 FQNNGV. Trimming at V came to 0 bases and at J to 7 bases, leaving 13 bases not matched to a gene. The CDR3 length is 17 residues. The CDR3 DNA reads TGTGCCAGCAGCTTAGATTTTTCCACCGGCGGGGGTTATACGCAGTATTTT. Translation gives CASSLDFSTGGGYTQYF.

This clonotype appeared a few times. The chain combines TRBV7-9 with TRBJ1-1; D gene unclear. CDR3 length: 14 residues. Germline assignment: CDR1 SEHNR and CDR2 FQNEAQ (reference sequence). The V end was cut by 4 bases, the J end by 6 bases, with 15 bases between. The CDR3: CASSSHGLQAEAFF. The CDR3 DNA is TGTGCCAGCAGCTCCCACGGGCTACAAGCTGAAGCTTTCTTT.

This clonotype was recorded many times. V is TRBV20-1 and J is TRBJ2-3; 8 bases line up with TRBD2. V was pared by 0 bases and J by 1 base, with 12 bases of the junction left unmatched. The CDR3 loop spans 18 amino acids. Germline loops: CDR1 DFQATT, CDR2 SNEGSKA (reference sequence). The CDR3 DNA is TGCAGTGCTAGAGATTACGGGAGGGAACTGCCGGGCACAGATACGCAGTATTTT. The encoded protein is CSARDYGRELPGTDTQYF.

CDR3 nucleotide sequence: TGTGCCACCAGTGGTAGCGGGAGAGGGCCTAACACCGGGGAGCTGTTTTTT. It translates to CATSGSGRGPNTGELFF. The rearrangement joins TRBV24-1 to TRBJ2-2; TRBD2 agrees at 9 bases. CDR1 is KGHDR, CDR2 SFDVKD, per germline. Trimming took 5 bases from V and 2 from J; bases not matched to a gene: 8. The CDR3 sequence is 17 residues long.

This clonotype was observed many times. The rearrangement uses TRBV20-1 and TRBJ2-3; the D call may be TRBD1 or TRBD2 (5 bases each). Germline CDR1 and CDR2: DFQATT and SNEGSKA (reference sequence). The CDR3 contains 15 residues. V lost 4 bases and J 1 base, leaving 15 bases between the germline ends. In DNA form, the CDR3 reads TGCAGTGCTATAATTGGGGGATTTGGCACAGATACGCAGTATTTT. Amino acids: CSAIIGGFGTDTQYF.

J is TRBJ2-5 and V is TRBV5-8, with D maybe TRBD2 (5 bases). Germline CDR1 SGHTS, CDR2 YDEGEE. Trimming removed 0 bases from V and 4 bases from J, with 13 bases in between. This CDR3 contains 15 residues. In DNA form, the CDR3 reads TGTGCCAGCAGCTTGGGGACGGACTGGGGAGAGACCCAGTACTTC. This encodes CASSLGTDWGETQYF. The entire variable domain, with the rest obtained from reference TRBV5-8 and TRBJ2-5, is as follows: EAGVTQSPTHLIKTRGQQATLRCSPISGHTSVYWYQQALGLGLQFLLWYDEGEERNRGNFPPRFSGRQFPNYSSELNVNALELEDSALYLCASSLGTDWGETQYFGPGTRLLVL.

The chain links TRBV5-4 to TRBJ2-5; possible D gene TRBD2, 6 bases. This CDR3 contains 14 residues. V dropped 1 base and J dropped 3 bases, with 10 bases sitting between them. The germline V gene encodes CDR1 SGHNT and CDR2 YYREEE (reference sequence). The DNA for the CDR3 is TGTGCCAGCAGCTTGACTAGCCGGGAAGAGACCCAGTACTTC. It translates to CASSLTSREETQYF.

The V gene is TRBV7-9, the J gene TRBJ2-4; 10 bases are a match to TRBD2. Germline CDR1 and CDR2: SEHNR and FQNEAQ (reference sequence). V shed 0 bases, J shed 0 bases, and the junction held 11 bases outside the gene matches. The CDR3 covers 20 residues. The CDR3 DNA sequence: TGTGCCAGCAGCTTAGCGCTGGGCCCAGCGGGAGGGATAGCCAAAAACATTCAGTACTTC. It is translated as CASSLALGPAGGIAKNIQYF.

The genes are TRBV4-1 and TRBJ2-7; the match to TRBD1 covers 10 bases. In germline, CDR1 is MGHRA, CDR2 YSYEKL. Trimming removed 5 bases from V and 5 bases from J; junction bases left unmatched: 9. This CDR3 has 15 amino acids. As DNA, the CDR3 is TGCGCCAGCAGCTTCGCGGGACAGGGGTCCCACGAGCAGTACTTC. As protein: CASSFAGQGSHEQYF.

A word on this clonotype: The conserved closing phenylalanine or tryptophan is absent in this CDR3, likely reflecting a read error. This chain joins TRBV20-1 and TRBJ1-6; D might be TRBD1 (5 bases). This CDR3 has 14 amino acids. V was pared by 0 bases and J by 6 bases, with 9 bases between. Germline V gene data show CDR1 as DFQATT and CDR2 as SNEGSKA (reference sequence). CDR3 DNA: TGCAGTGCTAGAGAGGCAGGGCCTAATTCACCCCTCCACCTT. Protein: CSAREAGPNSPLHL.

In this sample, this clonotype turned up a few times. The CDR3 sequence is CAISESRGNQETQYF. The DNA of the CDR3 is TGTGCCATCAGTGAGTCGAGGGGGAACCAAGAGACCCAGTACTTC. The V gene is TRBV10-3, the J gene TRBJ2-5, with a weak D call TRBD1 (6 bases). The ends were cut back, 0 bases at V and 0 bases at J, with 8 bases in the middle. Germline CDR1 is ENHRY and CDR2 is SYGVKD. The CDR3 contains 15 residues.

This clonotype appeared many times. The chain employs TRBV18 and TRBJ1-4; TRBD1 aligns across 7 bases. Trimming took 4 bases from V and 3 from J; bases not matched to a gene: 5. The CDR3 totals 15 residues. Per germline, CDR1 KGHSH and CDR2 LQKENI. DNA for the CDR3: TGTGCCAGCTCACGGGGACAGCAGGCTAATGAAAAACTGTTTTTT. Translating gives CASSRGQQANEKLFF.

This clonotype showed up many times. The chain uses TRBV6-1 and TRBJ2-3; 7 nucleotides align to TRBD2. CDR1 is MNHNS, CDR2 SASEGT, per germline. V lost 2 bases to trimming and J lost 4 bases; unmatched junction nucleotides: 6. The CDR3 spans 15 residues. CDR3 DNA: TGTGCCAGCAGTGAAAAGAGGGGAGGGCCAGATACGCAGTATTTT. Amino acid sequence: CASSEKRGGPDTQYF.

This clonotype appeared many times. The rearrangement links TRBV28 to TRBJ2-7; 9 nucleotides match TRBD1. This CDR3 spans 15 amino acids. Per the germline V gene, CDR1 is MDHEN and CDR2 is SYDVKM. J lost 5 bases, V lost 4 bases, and 9 bases had no gene match. The CDR3 region has the DNA TGTGCCAGCAGTTACCGGGACAGGGTTATCCACGAGCAGTACTTC. As protein: CASSYRDRVIHEQYF.

In this sample, this clonotype turned up many times. The chain carries TRBV30 and TRBJ2-1, with 10 bases fitting TRBD2. This CDR3 is built from 15 residues. In germline, CDR1 is GTSNPN, CDR2 SVGIG (reference sequence). Losses at the gene ends were 6 bases for V and 2 bases for J; bases not matched to a gene: 7. The CDR3 spells CACHGLAATYNEQFF. In nucleotides, the CDR3 is TGTGCCTGCCACGGACTAGCGGCTACCTACAATGAGCAGTTCTTC.